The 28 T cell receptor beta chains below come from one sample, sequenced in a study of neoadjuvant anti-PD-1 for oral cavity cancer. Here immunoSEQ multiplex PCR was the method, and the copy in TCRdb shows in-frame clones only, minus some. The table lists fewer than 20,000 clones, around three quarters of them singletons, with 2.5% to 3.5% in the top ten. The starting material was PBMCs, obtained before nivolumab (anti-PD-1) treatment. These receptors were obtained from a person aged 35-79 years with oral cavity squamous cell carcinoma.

DNA for the CDR3: TGTGCCACCCGGGGACTAGCGGTTACAGATACGCAGTATTTT. Protein: CATRGLAVTDTQYF. The chain combines TRBV28 with TRBJ2-3, with TRBD2 matching over 11 bases. Germline assignment: CDR1 MDHEN and CDR2 SYDVKM. Trimming took 10 bases from V and 3 from J; bases not matched to a gene: 6. This CDR3 is 14 amino acids long. Full variable domain (remainder filled in from reference TRBV28 and TRBJ2-3): DVKVTQSSRYLVKRTGEKVFLECVQDMDHENMFWYRQDPGLGLRLIYFSYDVKMKEKGDIPEGYSVSREKKERFSLILESASTNQTSMYLCATRGLAVTDTQYFGPGTRLTVL.

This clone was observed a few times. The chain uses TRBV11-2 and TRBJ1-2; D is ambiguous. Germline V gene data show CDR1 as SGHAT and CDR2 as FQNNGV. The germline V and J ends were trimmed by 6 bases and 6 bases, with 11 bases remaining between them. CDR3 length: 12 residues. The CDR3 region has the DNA TGTGCCAGCAGTAAGGAGGGAGATGGCTACACCTTC. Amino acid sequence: CASSKEGDGYTF.

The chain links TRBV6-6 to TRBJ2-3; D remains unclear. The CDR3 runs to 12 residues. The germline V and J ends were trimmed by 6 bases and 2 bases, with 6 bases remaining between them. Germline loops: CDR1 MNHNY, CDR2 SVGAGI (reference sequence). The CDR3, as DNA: TGTGCCAGCAGCCTGAACACAGATACGCAGTATTTT. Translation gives CASSLNTDTQYF.

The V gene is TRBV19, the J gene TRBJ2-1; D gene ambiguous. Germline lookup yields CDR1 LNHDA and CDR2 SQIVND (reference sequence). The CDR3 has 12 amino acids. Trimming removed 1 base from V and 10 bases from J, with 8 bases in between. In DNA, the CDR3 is TGTGCCAGTAGTATAGGAGCGAGGGAGCAGTTCTTC. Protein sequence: CASSIGAREQFF.

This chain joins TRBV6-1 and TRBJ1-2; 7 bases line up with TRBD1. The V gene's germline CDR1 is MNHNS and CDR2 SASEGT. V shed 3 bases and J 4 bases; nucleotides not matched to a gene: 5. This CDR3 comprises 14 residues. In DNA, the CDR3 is TGTGCCAGCAGTGACCCAGGGACAGTCTATGGCTACACCTTC. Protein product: CASSDPGTVYGYTF.

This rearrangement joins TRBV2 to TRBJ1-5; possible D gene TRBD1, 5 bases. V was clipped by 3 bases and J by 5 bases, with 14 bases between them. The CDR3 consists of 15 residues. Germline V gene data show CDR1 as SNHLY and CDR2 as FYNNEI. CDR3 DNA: TGTGCCAGCAGTGAGAGATCGGGGGGGGATCAGCCCCAGCATTTT. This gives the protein CASSERSGGDQPQHF.

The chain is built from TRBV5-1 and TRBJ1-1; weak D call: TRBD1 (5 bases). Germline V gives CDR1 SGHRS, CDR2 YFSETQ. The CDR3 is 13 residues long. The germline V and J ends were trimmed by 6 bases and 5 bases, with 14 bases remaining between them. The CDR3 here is CASIEGIGTEAFF. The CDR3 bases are TGCGCCAGCATTGAGGGGATTGGGACTGAAGCTTTCTTT.

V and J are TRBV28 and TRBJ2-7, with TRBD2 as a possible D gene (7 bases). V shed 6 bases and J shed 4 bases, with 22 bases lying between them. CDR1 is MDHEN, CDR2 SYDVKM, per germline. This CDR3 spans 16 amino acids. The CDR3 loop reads CASSNGGQGGTYEQYF. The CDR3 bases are TGTGCCAGCAGCAACGGCGGGCAGGGAGGGACATACGAGCAGTACTTC. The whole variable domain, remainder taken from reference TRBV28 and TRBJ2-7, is DVKVTQSSRYLVKRTGEKVFLECVQDMDHENMFWYRQDPGLGLRLIYFSYDVKMKEKGDIPEGYSVSREKKERFSLILESASTNQTSMYLCASSNGGQGGTYEQYFGPGTRLTVT.

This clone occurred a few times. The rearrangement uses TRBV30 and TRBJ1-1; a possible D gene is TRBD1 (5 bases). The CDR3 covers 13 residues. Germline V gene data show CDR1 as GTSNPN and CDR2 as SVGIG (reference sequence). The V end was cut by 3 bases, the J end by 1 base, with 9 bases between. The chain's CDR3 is CAWSQGGNTEAFF. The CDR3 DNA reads TGTGCCTGGAGCCAGGGTGGGAACACTGAAGCTTTCTTT. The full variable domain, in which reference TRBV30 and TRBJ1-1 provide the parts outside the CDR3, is SQTIHQWPATLVQPVGSPLSLECTVEGTSNPNLYWYRQAAGRGLQLLFYSVGIGQISSEVPQNLSASRPQDRQFILSSKKLLLSDSGFYLCAWSQGGNTEAFFGQGTRLTVV.

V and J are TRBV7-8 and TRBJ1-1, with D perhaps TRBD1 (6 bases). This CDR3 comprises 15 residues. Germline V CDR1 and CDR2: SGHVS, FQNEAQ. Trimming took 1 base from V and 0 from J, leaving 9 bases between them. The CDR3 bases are TGTGCCAGCAGCTTAGATCGGGGGCTGAACACTGAAGCTTTCTTT. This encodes CASSLDRGLNTEAFF.

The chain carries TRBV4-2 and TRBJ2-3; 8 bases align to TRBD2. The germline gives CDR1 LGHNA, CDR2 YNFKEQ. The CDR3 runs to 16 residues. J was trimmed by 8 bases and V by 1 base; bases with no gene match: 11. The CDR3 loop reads CASSQVNTAGDRTQYF. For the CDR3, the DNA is TGTGCCAGCAGCCAAGTCAATACAGCGGGAGATCGTACGCAGTATTTT.

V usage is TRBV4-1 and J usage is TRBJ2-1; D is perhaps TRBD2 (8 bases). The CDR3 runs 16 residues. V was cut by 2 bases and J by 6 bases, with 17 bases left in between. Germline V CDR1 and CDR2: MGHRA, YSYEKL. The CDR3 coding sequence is TGCGCCAGCAGCCAACCAGGGGGACTAGGGCTCAATGAGCAGTTCTTC. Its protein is CASSQPGGLGLNEQFF.

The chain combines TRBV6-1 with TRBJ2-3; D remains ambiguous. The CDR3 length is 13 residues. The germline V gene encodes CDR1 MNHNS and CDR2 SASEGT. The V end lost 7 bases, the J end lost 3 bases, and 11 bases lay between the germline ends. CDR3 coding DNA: TGTGCCAGCAACCGGTTAAGGACAGATACGCAGTATTTT. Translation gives CASNRLRTDTQYF.

The CDR3 reads CASRSGQGSYEQYF. The CDR3 DNA reads as TGTGCCAGCAGATCGGGACAGGGGTCCTACGAGCAGTACTTC. The rearrangement joins TRBV6-5 to TRBJ2-7, with 10 bases aligning to TRBD1. V lost 6 bases, J lost 1 base, and 3 bases stayed unmatched. Germline V gene lookup returns CDR1 MNHEY and CDR2 SVGAGI. The CDR3 is 14 residues long.

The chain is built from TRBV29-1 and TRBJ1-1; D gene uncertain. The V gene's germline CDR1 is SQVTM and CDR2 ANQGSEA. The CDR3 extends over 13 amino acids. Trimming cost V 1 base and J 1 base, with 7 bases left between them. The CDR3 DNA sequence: TGCAGCGTTGAAGTTCGGCAGAACACTGAAGCTTTCTTT. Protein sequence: CSVEVRQNTEAFF.

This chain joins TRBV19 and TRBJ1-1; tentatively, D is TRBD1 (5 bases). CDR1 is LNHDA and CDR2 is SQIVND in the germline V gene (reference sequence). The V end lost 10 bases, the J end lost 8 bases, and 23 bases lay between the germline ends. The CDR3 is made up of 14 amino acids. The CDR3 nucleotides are TGTGCCACAAGGTCACGGGGGATTCACGAGGAAGCTTTCTTT. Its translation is CATRSRGIHEEAFF.

CDR3 region: CASRPRGRDEAFF. The CDR3 DNA is TGTGCCAGCAGACCGAGGGGGAGGGATGAAGCTTTCTTT. The gene calls are TRBV6-1 and TRBJ1-1; TRBD1 is a possible D gene (6 bases). This CDR3 has 13 residues. Per the germline V gene, CDR1 is MNHNS and CDR2 is SASEGT. V dropped 6 bases and J dropped 7 bases, with 15 bases sitting between them.

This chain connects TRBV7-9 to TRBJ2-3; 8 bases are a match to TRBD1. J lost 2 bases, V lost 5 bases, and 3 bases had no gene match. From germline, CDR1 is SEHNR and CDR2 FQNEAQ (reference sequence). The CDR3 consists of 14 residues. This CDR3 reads CASSPGQATDTQYF. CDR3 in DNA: TGTGCCAGCAGCCCGGGACAGGCCACAGATACGCAGTATTTT. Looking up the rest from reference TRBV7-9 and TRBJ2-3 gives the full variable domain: DTGVSQNPRHKITKRGQNVTFRCDPISEHNRLYWYRQTLGQGPEFLTYFQNEAQLEKSRLLSDRFSAERPKGSFSTLEIQRTEQGDSAMYLCASSPGQATDTQYFGPGTRLTVL.

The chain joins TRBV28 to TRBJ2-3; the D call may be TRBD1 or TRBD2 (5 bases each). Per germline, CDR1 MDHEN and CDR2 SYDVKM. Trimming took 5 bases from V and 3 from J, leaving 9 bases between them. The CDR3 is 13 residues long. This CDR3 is CASSPGQTDTQYF. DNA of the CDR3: TGTGCCAGCAGTCCGGGGCAGACAGATACGCAGTATTTT. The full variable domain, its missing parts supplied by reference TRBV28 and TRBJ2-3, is DVKVTQSSRYLVKRTGEKVFLECVQDMDHENMFWYRQDPGLGLRLIYFSYDVKMKEKGDIPEGYSVSREKKERFSLILESASTNQTSMYLCASSPGQTDTQYFGPGTRLTVL.

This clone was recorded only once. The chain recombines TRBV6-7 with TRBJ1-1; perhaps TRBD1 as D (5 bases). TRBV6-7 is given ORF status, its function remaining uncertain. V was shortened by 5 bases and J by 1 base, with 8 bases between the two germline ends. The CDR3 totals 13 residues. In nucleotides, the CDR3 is TGTGCCAGCAGTATTACAGGGAACACTGAAGCTTTCTTT. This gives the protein CASSITGNTEAFF.

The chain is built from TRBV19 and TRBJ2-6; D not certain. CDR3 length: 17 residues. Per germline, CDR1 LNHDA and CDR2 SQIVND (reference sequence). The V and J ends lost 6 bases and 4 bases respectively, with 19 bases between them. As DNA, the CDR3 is TGTGCCAGTAGCACACTCGGCCTAAGTACGGGGGCCAACGTCCTGACTTTC. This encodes CASSTLGLSTGANVLTF. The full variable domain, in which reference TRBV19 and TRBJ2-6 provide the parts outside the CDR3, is DGGITQSPKYLFRKEGQNVTLSCEQNLNHDAMYWYRQDPGQGLRLIYYSQIVNDFQKGDIAEGYSVSREKKESFPLTVTSAQKNPTAFYLCASSTLGLSTGANVLTFGAGSRLTVL.

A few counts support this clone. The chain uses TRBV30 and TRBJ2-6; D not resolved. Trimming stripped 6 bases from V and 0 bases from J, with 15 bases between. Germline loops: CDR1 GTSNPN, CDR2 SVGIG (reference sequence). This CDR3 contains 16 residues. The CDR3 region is CACNDGASSGANVLTF. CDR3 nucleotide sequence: TGTGCCTGCAACGACGGAGCCAGCTCTGGGGCCAACGTCCTGACTTTC. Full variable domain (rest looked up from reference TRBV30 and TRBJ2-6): SQTIHQWPATLVQPVGSPLSLECTVEGTSNPNLYWYRQAAGRGLQLLFYSVGIGQISSEVPQNLSASRPQDRQFILSSKKLLLSDSGFYLCACNDGASSGANVLTFGAGSRLTVL.

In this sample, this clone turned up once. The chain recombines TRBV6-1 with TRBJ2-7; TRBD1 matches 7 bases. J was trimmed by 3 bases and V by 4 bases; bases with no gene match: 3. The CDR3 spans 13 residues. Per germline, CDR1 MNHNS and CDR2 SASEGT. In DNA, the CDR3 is TGTGCCAGCAGTGTCCAGGGGGTCTACGAGCAGTACTTC. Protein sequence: CASSVQGVYEQYF.

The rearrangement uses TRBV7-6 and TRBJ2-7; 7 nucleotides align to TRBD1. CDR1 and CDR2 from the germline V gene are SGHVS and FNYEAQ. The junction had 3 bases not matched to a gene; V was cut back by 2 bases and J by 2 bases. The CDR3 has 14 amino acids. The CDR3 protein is CASSLNRGAYEQYF. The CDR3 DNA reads TGTGCCAGCAGCTTAAACAGGGGAGCCTACGAGCAGTACTTC.

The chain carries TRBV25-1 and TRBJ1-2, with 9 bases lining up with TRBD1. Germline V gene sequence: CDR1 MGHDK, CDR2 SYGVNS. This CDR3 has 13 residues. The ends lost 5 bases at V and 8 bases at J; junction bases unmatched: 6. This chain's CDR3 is CASSNTGGAGYTF. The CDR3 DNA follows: TGTGCCAGCAGTAACACAGGGGGCGCAGGCTACACCTTC.

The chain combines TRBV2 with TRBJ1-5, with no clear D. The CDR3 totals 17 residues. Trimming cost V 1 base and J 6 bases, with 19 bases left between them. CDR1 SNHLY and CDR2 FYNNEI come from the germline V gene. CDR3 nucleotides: TGTGCCAGCAGTGAAGAAGGGAACGGGCTGCGGGCTCAGCCCCAGCATTTT. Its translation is CASSEEGNGLRAQPQHF. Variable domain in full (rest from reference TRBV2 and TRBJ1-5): EPEVTQTPSHQVTQMGQEVILRCVPISNHLYFYWYRQILGQKVEFLVSFYNNEISEKSEIFDDQFSVERPDGSNFTLKIRSTKLEDSAMYFCASSEEGNGLRAQPQHFGDGTRLSIL.

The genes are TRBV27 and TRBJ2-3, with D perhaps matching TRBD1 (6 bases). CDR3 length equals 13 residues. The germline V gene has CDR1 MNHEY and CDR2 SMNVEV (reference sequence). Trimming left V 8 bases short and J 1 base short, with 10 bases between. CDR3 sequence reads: CASQGFRTDTQYF. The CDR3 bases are TGTGCCAGCCAGGGGTTCCGCACAGATACGCAGTATTTT.

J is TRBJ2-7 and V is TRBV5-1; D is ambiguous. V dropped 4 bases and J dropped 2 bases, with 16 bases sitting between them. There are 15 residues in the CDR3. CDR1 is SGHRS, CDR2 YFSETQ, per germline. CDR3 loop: CASSRLYGATYEQYF. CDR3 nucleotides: TGCGCCAGCAGCCGCCTTTATGGCGCAACCTACGAGCAGTACTTC.